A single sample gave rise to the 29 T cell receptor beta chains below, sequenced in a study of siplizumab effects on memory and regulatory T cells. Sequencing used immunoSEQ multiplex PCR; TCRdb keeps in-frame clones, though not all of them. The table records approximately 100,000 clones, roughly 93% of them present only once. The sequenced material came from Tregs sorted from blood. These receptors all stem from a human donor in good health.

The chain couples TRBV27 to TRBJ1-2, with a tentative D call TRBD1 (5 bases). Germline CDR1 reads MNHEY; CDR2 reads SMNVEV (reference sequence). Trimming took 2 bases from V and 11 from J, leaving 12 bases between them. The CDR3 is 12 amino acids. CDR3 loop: CASSLPGGTYTF. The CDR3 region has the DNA TGTGCCAGCAGTTTACCCGGTGGGACTTACACCTTC.

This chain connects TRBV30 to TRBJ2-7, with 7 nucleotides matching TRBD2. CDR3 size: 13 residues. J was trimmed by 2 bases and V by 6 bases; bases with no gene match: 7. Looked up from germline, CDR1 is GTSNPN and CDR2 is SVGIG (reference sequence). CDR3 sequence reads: CACGGGFPYEQYF. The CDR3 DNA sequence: TGTGCCTGTGGGGGGGGTTTCCCCTACGAGCAGTACTTC.

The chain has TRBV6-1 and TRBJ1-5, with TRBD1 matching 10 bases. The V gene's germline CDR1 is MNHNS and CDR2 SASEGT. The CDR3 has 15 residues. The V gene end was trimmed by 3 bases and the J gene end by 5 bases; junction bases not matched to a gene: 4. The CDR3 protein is CASSDGTGVHQPQHF. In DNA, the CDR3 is TGTGCCAGCAGTGATGGGACAGGGGTTCATCAGCCCCAGCATTTT.

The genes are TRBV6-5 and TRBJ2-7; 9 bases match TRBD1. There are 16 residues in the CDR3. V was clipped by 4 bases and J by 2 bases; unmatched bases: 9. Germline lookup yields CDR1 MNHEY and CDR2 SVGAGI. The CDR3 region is CASSLGQGTGPYEQYF. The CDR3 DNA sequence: TGTGCCAGCAGTTTAGGGCAAGGGACAGGGCCCTACGAGCAGTACTTC.

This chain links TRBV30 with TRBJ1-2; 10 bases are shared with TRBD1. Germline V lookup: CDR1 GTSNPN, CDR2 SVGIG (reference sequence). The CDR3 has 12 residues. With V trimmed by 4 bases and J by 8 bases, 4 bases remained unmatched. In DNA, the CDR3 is TGTGCCTGGACGCCGGGACAGGGGGGCTACACCTTC. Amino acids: CAWTPGQGGYTF.

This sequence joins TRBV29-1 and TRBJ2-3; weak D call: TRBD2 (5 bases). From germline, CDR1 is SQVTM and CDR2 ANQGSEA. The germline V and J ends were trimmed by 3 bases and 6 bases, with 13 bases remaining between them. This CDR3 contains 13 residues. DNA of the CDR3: TGCAGCGTTGAGCTGGGAGCTCGTGATACGCAGTATTTT. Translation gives CSVELGARDTQYF.

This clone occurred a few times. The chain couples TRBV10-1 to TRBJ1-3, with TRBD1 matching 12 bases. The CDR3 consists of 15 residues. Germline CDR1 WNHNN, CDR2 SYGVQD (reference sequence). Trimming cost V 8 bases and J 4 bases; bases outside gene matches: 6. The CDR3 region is CASGGTGGEGNTIYF. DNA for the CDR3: TGCGCCAGCGGGGGGACAGGGGGCGAGGGAAACACCATATATTTT.

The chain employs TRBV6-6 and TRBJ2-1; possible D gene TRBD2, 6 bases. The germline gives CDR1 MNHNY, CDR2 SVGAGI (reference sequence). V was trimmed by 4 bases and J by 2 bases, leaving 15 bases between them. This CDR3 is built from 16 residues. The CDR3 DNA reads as TGTGCCAGCAGTTTTCCGAGACTAGGCGCCTACAATGAGCAGTTCTTC. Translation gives CASSFPRLGAYNEQFF.

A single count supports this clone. CDR3 DNA: TGTGCCAGCAGCCGCCGTCTGGGGGTAGCGAGTTTTGAGACCCAGTACTTC. Protein product: CASSRRLGVASFETQYF. This chain uses TRBV5-6 with TRBJ2-5; D may correspond to TRBD1 or TRBD2 (5 bases each). This CDR3 comprises 17 residues. Trimming removed 4 bases at V and 5 bases at J, with 24 bases between. Germline assignment: CDR1 SGHDT and CDR2 YYEEEE.

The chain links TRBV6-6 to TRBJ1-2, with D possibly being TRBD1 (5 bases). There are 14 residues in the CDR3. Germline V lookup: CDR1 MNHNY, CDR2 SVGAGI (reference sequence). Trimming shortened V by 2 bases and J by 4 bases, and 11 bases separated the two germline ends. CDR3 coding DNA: TGTGCCAGCAGTTACGGAGCGGGGACCTATGGCTACACCTTC. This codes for CASSYGAGTYGYTF.

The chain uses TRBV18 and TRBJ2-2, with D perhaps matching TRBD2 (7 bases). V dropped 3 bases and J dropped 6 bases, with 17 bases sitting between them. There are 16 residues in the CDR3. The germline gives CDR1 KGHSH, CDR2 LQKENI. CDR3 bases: TGTGCCAGCTCACCGCCGGGGGGCTGGGTCGCCGGGGAGCTGTTTTTT. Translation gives CASSPPGGWVAGELFF.

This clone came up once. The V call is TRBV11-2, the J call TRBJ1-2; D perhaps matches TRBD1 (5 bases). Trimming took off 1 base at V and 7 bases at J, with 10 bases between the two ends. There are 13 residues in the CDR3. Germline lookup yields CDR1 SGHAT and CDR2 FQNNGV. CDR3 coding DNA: TGTGCCAGCAGCTTAGGGGGCGCGGGTGGCTACACCTTC. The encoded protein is CASSLGGAGGYTF.

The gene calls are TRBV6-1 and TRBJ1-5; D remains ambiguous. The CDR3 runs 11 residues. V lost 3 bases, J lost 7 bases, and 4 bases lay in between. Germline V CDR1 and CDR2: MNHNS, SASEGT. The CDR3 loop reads CASSDPQPQHF. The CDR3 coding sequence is TGTGCCAGCAGTGACCCCCAGCCCCAGCATTTT.

The CDR3 loop reads CSVSDREQYF. CDR3 nucleotides: TGCAGCGTTTCCGACAGAGAGCAGTACTTC. The rearrangement joins TRBV29-1 to TRBJ2-7; the D gene is possibly TRBD1 (5 bases). The CDR3 covers 10 residues. Germline V gene sequence: CDR1 SQVTM, CDR2 ANQGSEA. Trimming shortened V by 5 bases and J by 7 bases, and 9 bases separated the two germline ends.

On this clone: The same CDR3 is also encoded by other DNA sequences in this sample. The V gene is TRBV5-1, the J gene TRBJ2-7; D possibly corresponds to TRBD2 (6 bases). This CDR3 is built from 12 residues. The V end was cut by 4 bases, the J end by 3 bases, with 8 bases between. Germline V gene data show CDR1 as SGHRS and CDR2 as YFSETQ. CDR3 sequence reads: CASSPEGYEQYF. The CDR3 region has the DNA TGCGCCAGCAGCCCGGAGGGCTACGAGCAGTACTTC.

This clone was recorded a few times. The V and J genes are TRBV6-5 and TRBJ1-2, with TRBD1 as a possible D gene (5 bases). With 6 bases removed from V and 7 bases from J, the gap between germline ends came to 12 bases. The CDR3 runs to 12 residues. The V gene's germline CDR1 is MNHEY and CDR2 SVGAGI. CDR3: CASRARGSGYTF. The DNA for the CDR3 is TGTGCCAGCAGGGCAAGGGGCTCTGGCTACACCTTC.

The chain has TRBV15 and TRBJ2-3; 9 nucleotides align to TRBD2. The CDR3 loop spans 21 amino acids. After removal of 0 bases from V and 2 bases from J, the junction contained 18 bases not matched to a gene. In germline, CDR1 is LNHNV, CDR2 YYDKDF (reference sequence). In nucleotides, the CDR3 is TGTGCCACCAGCAGAGATGAGTGGCTAGCGGGGACCCCTCTGGCCACAGATACGCAGTATTTT. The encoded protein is CATSRDEWLAGTPLATDTQYF.

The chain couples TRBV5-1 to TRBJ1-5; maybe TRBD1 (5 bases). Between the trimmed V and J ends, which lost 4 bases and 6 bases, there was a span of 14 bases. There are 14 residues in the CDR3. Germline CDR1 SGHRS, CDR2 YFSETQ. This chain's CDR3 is CASSLLGGSQPQHF. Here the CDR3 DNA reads TGCGCCAGCAGCCTCTTGGGGGGGAGTCAGCCCCAGCATTTT.

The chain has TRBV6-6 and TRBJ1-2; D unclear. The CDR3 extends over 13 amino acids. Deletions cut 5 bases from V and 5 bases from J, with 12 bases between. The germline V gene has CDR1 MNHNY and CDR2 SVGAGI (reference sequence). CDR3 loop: CASSPLGGYGYTF. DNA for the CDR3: TGTGCCAGCAGTCCCTTGGGAGGGTATGGCTACACCTTC.

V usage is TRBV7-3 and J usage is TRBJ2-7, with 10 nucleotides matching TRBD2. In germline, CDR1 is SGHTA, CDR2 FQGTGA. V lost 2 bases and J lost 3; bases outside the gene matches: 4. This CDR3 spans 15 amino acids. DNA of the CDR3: TGTGCCAGCAGCTTACACAAGCGGGAGGGCTACGAGCAGTACTTC. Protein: CASSLHKREGYEQYF.

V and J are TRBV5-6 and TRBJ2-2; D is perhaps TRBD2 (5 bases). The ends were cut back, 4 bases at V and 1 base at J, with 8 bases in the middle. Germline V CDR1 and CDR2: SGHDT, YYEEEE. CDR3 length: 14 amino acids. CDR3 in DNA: TGTGCCAGCAGCCGGAGGTTGAACACCGGGGAGCTGTTTTTT. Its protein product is CASSRRLNTGELFF.

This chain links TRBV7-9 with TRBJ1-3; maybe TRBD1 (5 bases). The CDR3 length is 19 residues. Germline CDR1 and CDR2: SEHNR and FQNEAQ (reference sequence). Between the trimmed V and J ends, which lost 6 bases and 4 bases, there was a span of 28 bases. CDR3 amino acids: CASSPLPPGPSSSGNTIYF. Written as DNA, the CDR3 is TGTGCCAGCAGTCCCCTCCCACCGGGACCGTCCTCATCAGGAAACACCATATATTTT.

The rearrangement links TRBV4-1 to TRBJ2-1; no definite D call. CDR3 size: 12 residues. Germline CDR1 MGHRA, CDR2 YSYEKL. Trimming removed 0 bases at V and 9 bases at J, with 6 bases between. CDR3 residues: CASSQDLGEQFF. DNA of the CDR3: TGCGCCAGCAGCCAAGATCTTGGTGAGCAGTTCTTC.

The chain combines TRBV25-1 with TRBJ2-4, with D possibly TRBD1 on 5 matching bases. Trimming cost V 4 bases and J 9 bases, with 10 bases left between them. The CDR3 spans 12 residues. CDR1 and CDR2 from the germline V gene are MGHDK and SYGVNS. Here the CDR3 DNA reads TGTGCCAGCAGTGTAAGGGGTGGCATTCAGTACTTC. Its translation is CASSVRGGIQYF.

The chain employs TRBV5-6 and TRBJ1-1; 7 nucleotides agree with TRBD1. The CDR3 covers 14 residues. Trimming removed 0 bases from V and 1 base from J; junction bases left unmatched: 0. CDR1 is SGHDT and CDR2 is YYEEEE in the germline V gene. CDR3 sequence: CASSLEGANTEAFF. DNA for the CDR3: TGTGCCAGCAGCTTGGAGGGGGCGAACACTGAAGCTTTCTTT.

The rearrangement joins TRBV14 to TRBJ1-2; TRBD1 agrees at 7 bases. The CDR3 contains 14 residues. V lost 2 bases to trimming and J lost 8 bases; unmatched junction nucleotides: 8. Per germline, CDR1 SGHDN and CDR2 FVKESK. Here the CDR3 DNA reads TGTGCCAGCAGCCAACCGGGACAGCTTCGAGGCTACACCTTC. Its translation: CASSQPGQLRGYTF.

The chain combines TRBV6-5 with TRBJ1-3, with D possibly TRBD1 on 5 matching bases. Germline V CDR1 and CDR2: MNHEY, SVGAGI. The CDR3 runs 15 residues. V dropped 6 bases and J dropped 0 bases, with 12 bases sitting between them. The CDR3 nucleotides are TGTGCCAGCAGCGGCAGGGACGCCTCTGGAAACACCATATATTTT. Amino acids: CASSGRDASGNTIYF.

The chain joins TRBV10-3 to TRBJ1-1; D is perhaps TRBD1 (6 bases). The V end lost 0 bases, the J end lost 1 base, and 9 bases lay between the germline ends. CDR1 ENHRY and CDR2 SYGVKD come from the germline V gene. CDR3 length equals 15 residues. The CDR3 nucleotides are TGTGCCATCAGTGAGTCTGCAGGGGCGAACACTGAAGCTTTCTTT. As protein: CAISESAGANTEAFF.

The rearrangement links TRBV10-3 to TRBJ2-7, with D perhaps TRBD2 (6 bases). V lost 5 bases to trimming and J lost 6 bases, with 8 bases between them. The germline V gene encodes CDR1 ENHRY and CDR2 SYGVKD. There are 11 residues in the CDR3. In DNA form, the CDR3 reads TGTGCCATCAGTTCGGGAGTCGAGCAGTACTTC. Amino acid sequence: CAISSGVEQYF.